This TCR beta chain was sequenced in a study of tumor-infiltrating lymphocytes in primary liver carcinoma. CDR3 length equals 12 residues. Germline CDR1 and CDR2: GTSNPN and SVGIG (reference sequence). Findings and caveats of the study: Top clones occupying all five tumor regions numbered only about 8-25%. Overlap in tumor-adjacent and tumor-blood pairs fell below that of tumor region pairs.

With regard to this clonotype: What it binds is not known. The junction departs from the called germline gene at one end, perhaps through a read error.

Between about 20 and 30 mg of unsorted bulk tissue served as the source from which RNA and DNA were co-extracted. Surgical resection treated primary liver carcinoma in the patients. Five separate regions of each tumor underwent sampling. Synthesis of TCR beta cDNA was carried out from 500 ng total RNA with a constant-region primer. Generation of the TCR beta libraries relied on three nested multiplex PCR rounds using slightly modified ARM-PCR. Both of the initial two PCR rounds ran for nine to ten cycles and employed TRBV1-TRBV30 forward primers alongside a C-beta reverse primer. TCRdb reprocessed the multiplex PCR reads via MiXCR and lists one record per CDR3 protein. This repertoire shows roughly 80,000 distinct CDR3 sequences, 60% to 75% found once; its top ten account for just under 20%.

The rearrangement uses TRBV30 and TRBJ2-1, with D uncertain. Sequenced material: liver tumor tissue from sampling region 1. The sample's subset: tumor region T1, superior pole. The source of this sequence is a man aged 40-49 years with primary liver carcinoma and hepatitis B virus infection. The DNA of the CDR3 is TGTGCCTGGAGTACGCCCCTCAATAAGCAATTCTTC. Amino acid sequence: CAWSTPLNKQFF. Together with reference TRBV30 and TRBJ2-1, the CDR3 gives the full variable domain: SQTIHQWPATLVQPVGSPLSLECTVEGTSNPNLYWYRQAAGRGLQLLFYSVGIGQISSEVPQNLSASRPQDRQFILSSKKLLLSDSGFYLCAWSTPLNKQFFGPGTRLTVL.